This T cell receptor beta chain was sequenced in a study of blood T cell repertoires in COVID-19. Here immunoSEQ multiplex PCR was the method, and the copy in TCRdb shows in-frame clones only, minus some. The profile covers about 310,000 clones, with over 75% appearing a single time and 9.5% taken by the ten largest. The sample holds a few counts of this clone. V shed 0 bases, J shed 2 bases, and the junction held 6 bases outside the gene matches. The CDR3 contains 17 residues. Germline V lookup: CDR1 LGHNA, CDR2 YSLEER. What was sequenced was PBMCs or T cells enriched from blood (not recorded which). The chain uses TRBV4-3 and TRBJ1-2, with TRBD1 matching over 10 bases. This TCR derives from a woman aged 40 to 49 who had recovered from COVID-19. CDR3 sequence: CASSQDLDRGRNYGYTF. DNA of the CDR3: TGCGCCAGCAGCCAAGATCTAGACAGGGGGCGGAACTATGGCTACACCTTC.